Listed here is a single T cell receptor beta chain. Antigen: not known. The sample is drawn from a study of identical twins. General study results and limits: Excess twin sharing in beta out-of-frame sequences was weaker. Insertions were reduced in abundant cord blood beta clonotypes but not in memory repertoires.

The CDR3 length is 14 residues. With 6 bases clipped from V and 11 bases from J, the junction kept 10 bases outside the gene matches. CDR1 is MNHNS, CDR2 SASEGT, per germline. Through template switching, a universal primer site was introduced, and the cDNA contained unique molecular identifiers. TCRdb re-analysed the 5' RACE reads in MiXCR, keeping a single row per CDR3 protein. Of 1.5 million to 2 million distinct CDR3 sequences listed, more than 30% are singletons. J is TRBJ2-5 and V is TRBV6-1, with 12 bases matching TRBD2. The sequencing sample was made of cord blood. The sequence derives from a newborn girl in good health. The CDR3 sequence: CASRGLAGTREQYF. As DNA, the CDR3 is TGTGCCAGCAGAGGACTAGCGGGAACTAGGGAGCAGTACTTC.